The 12 T cell receptor beta chains listed next were all sequenced from one sample in a study of blood T cell repertoires in COVID-19. The table came from immunoSEQ multiplex PCR; TCRdb's copy has only in-frame clones and leaves some out. The sample shows about 210,000 clones, about 83% of them seen only once. The sequencing input was peripheral blood. These receptors all stem from a woman in her forties or fifties with active or convalescent COVID-19.

V is TRBV30 and J is TRBJ2-3; TRBD1 matches at 10 bases. With 5 bases clipped from V and 1 base from J, the junction kept 3 bases outside the gene matches. CDR1 and CDR2 from the germline V gene are GTSNPN and SVGIG (reference sequence). The CDR3 is 14 amino acids. The CDR3 here is CAWAGTGGTDTQYF. CDR3 nucleotides: TGTGCCTGGGCCGGGACAGGGGGCACAGATACGCAGTATTTT.

The chain joins TRBV30 to TRBJ2-7, with TRBD2 matching 8 bases. With V trimmed by 3 bases and J by 3 bases, 7 bases remained unmatched. Germline CDR1 reads GTSNPN; CDR2 reads SVGIG (reference sequence). CDR3 length: 14 amino acids. The CDR3, as DNA: TGTGCCTGGAGAACCCGGGGGGGGAGCTACGAGCAGTACTTC. Translating gives CAWRTRGGSYEQYF.

This clone was detected once. The gene calls are TRBV28 and TRBJ1-1, with 8 positions matching TRBD1. The CDR3 totals 13 residues. Per the germline V gene, CDR1 is MDHEN and CDR2 is SYDVKM. V was clipped by 6 bases and J by 5 bases; unmatched bases: 5. The CDR3 nucleotides are TGTGCCAGCAGCCCAGGGGGCCGGACTGAAGCTTTCTTT. This codes for CASSPGGRTEAFF.

This clone is a singleton in its sample. The chain is built from TRBV19 and TRBJ2-1; tentative D call: TRBD2 (6 bases). V was shortened by 9 bases and J by 6 bases, with 12 bases between the two germline ends. Germline CDR1 and CDR2: LNHDA and SQIVND (reference sequence). CDR3 length equals 12 residues. CDR3 in amino acids: CASLGTVNEQFF. The CDR3 region has the DNA TGTGCCAGCCTCGGGACTGTCAATGAGCAGTTCTTC. Full variable domain (outside the CDR3, taken from reference TRBV19 and TRBJ2-1): DGGITQSPKYLFRKEGQNVTLSCEQNLNHDAMYWYRQDPGQGLRLIYYSQIVNDFQKGDIAEGYSVSREKKESFPLTVTSAQKNPTAFYLCASLGTVNEQFFGPGTRLTVL.

This chain uses TRBV24-1 with TRBJ1-5; the D is unclear. In germline, CDR1 is KGHDR, CDR2 SFDVKD. Trimming took off 7 bases at V and 2 bases at J, with 14 bases between the two ends. The CDR3 contains 15 residues. The CDR3 coding sequence is TGTGCCACCAGCGAGCTAGGAGACGGCAATCAGCCCCAGCATTTT. Protein product: CATSELGDGNQPQHF.

CDR3 bases: TGCGCCAGCAGCTTGGAGGGGGCGAGCTCTGGAAACACCATATATTTT. This translates into CASSLEGASSGNTIYF. J is TRBJ1-3 and V is TRBV5-1; 7 nucleotides agree with TRBD1. This CDR3 region has 16 residues. With 0 bases clipped from V and 0 bases from J, the junction kept 3 bases outside the gene matches. Germline V gives CDR1 SGHRS, CDR2 YFSETQ. The full variable domain, its missing parts supplied by reference TRBV5-1 and TRBJ1-3, is KAGVTQTPRYLIKTRGQQVTLSCSPISGHRSVSWYQQTPGQGLQFLFEYFSETQRNKGNFPGRFSGRQFSNSRSEMNVSTLELGDSALYLCASSLEGASSGNTIYFGEGSWLTVV.

The V call is TRBV3-1 (or the pseudogene TRBV3-2), the J call TRBJ2-5; D may be TRBD1 (6 bases). This CDR3 has 12 residues. Germline loops: CDR1 LGHDT, CDR2 YNNKEL (reference sequence). V lost 7 bases to trimming and J lost 7 bases, with 13 bases between them. The CDR3, as DNA: TGTGCCAGCACCCCGGTACAGGGGACCCAGTACTTC. Translated: CASTPVQGTQYF.

This CDR3 reads CASSPTDINVLTF. CDR3 in DNA: TGTGCCAGCAGTCCGACAGATATCAACGTCCTGACTTTC. The chain links TRBV6-5 to TRBJ2-6, with a weak D call TRBD1 (5 bases). This CDR3 is 13 amino acids long. The V gene's germline CDR1 is MNHEY and CDR2 SVGAGI. Trimming left V 5 bases short and J 9 bases short, with 11 bases between.

This clone has a handful of counts. The gene calls are TRBV28 and TRBJ2-7; D not certain. Between the trimmed V and J ends, which lost 4 bases and 3 bases, there was a span of 10 bases. The CDR3 contains 13 residues. Germline values: CDR1 MDHEN, CDR2 SYDVKM. CDR3 residues: CASSSPPLYEQYF. In DNA form, the CDR3 reads TGTGCCAGCAGTTCCCCCCCCCTCTACGAGCAGTACTTC.

V usage is TRBV30 and J usage is TRBJ1-2; no clear D. The germline V gene has CDR1 GTSNPN and CDR2 SVGIG (reference sequence). This CDR3 region has 13 residues. V was cut by 8 bases and J by 6 bases, with 19 bases left in between. CDR3 nucleotides: TGTGCCGGAGGGCTTTCCCCTATGAATGGCTACACCTTC. It codes for CAGGLSPMNGYTF.

The chain carries TRBV11-2 and TRBJ2-7, with TRBD2 matching 7 bases. This CDR3 contains 16 residues. Germline V gene lookup returns CDR1 SGHAT and CDR2 FQNNGV. J gave up 6 bases and V 4 bases, and 15 bases lay outside the gene matches. CDR3 in amino acids: CASSSPAGGGFGEQYF. The DNA for the CDR3 is TGTGCCAGCAGCTCTCCGGCGGGCGGGGGATTTGGCGAGCAGTACTTC.

This rearrangement joins TRBV15 to TRBJ1-2, with D uncertain. V was clipped by 0 bases and J by 8 bases, with 13 bases between them. The CDR3 runs to 14 residues. The germline CDR1 and CDR2 sequences are LNHNV and YYDKDF (reference sequence). CDR3 region: CATSRDLGGRGYTF. In nucleotides, the CDR3 is TGTGCCACCAGCAGAGATCTTGGAGGGAGAGGCTACACCTTC. Together with reference TRBV15 and TRBJ1-2, the CDR3 gives the full variable domain: DAMVIQNPRYQVTQFGKPVTLSCSQTLNHNVMYWYQQKSSQAPKLLFHYYDKDFNNEADTPDNFQSRRPNTSFCFLDIRSPGLGDTAMYLCATSRDLGGRGYTFGSGTRLTVV.